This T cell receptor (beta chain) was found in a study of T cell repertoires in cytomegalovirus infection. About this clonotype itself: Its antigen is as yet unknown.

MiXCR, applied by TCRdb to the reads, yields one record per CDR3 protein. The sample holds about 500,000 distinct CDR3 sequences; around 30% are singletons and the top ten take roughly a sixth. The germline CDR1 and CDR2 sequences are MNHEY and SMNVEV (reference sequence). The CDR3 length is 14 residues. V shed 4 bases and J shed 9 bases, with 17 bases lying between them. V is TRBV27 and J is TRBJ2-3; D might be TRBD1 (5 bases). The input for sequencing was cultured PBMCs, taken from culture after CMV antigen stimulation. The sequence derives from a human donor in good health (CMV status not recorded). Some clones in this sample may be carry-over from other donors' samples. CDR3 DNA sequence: TGTGCCAGCAGTTCCTGGGGCGAGGCAAGGACGCAGTATTTT. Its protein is CASSSWGEARTQYF.